A selection of T cell receptor beta chains follows, all from one sample in a study of post-analysis software for immune sequencing data. TCRdb reanalysed the PCR reads using MiXCR and keeps one entry per CDR3 protein. This table has hundreds of thousands of distinct CDR3 sequences, just under 30% appearing once. The specimen sequenced was blood. These receptors all come from a girl aged 5 to 17 with multiple sclerosis. The CDR3 runs from the conserved cysteine through the conserved F or W. Each record gives: V gene, clone size, J gene, D gene, CDR3 DNA, CDR3 protein. A D gene is named only where the DNA matches it firmly. Clone size appears in some rows only: once, few, many, or a class for an expanded clone.

TRBV18	few	TRBJ2-1	NA	TGTGCCAACTCCCCCGCACCACCGGACCGACCTGGGGTATACAATGAGCAGTTCTTC	CANSPAPPDRPGVYNEQFF
TRBV10-3	NA	TRBJ2-7	TRBD1	TGTGCCATCAGTGGAGTTGAGACAGGGTACGAGCAGTACTTC	CAISGVETGYEQYF
TRBV10-2	NA	TRBJ2-1	TRBD2	TGCGCCAGCAGTCTAGCGGGAGTAGAAGAGACCCAGTTCTTC	CASSLAGVEETQFF
TRBV7-8	few	TRBJ2-1	TRBD2	TGTGCCAGCAGCCTCCCCCCAACATACAGACTAGCCCCTCTTAACAATGAGCAGTTCTTC	CASSLPPTYRLAPLNNEQFF
TRBV5-5	NA	TRBJ2-3	TRBD1	TGTGCCAGCAGCTTGCCCCCTATCACAGGGGTCGGCACAGATACGCAGTATTTT	CASSLPPITGVGTDTQYF
TRBV10-3	NA	TRBJ2-7	NA	TGTGCCATCAGCCAAGACCTGGGGTACGAGCAGTACTTC	CAISQDLGYEQYF
TRBV24-1	few	TRBJ1-4	NA	TGTGCCACCAGTGACTCGTACGGAACGTTGTCGGGGGAAAAACTGTTTTTT	CATSDSYGTLSGEKLFF
TRBV10-3	NA	TRBJ1-1	TRBD1	TGTGCCATCAGTGAGGGACAGGGGAACACTGAAGCTTTCTTT	CAISEGQGNTEAFF
TRBV29-1	NA	TRBJ1-2	TRBD1	TGCAGCGGGGGACAGGGGGGATCGGGTGGCTACACCTTC	CSGGQGGSGGYTF
TRBV5-1	few	TRBJ2-1	TRBD2	TGCGCCAGCAGCTTGGGAGGCGGCGGGGGTGAGCAGTTCTTC	CASSLGGGGGEQFF